The next 27 T cell receptor beta chains were all read from a single sample in a study of blood T cell repertoires in COVID-19. Assay: immunoSEQ multiplex PCR; the TCRdb copy retains only in-frame clones and omits some. The sample yields roughly 250,000 clones, roughly three quarters seen once. Sequences were obtained from peripheral blood. The origin of the receptors is a woman in her thirties or forties with active or convalescent COVID-19.

The genes are TRBV3-1 (or the pseudogene TRBV3-2) and TRBJ2-7; 7 bases map to TRBD2. CDR1 and CDR2 from the germline V gene are LGHDT and YNNKEL (reference sequence). The CDR3 has 14 amino acids. V gave up 5 bases and J gave up 2 bases; unmatched junction bases: 6. DNA of the CDR3: TGTGCCAGCAGCATCCGGGAGGAACCCTACGAGCAGTACTTC. This codes for CASSIREEPYEQYF.

The chain has TRBV7-9 and TRBJ1-6; 8 bases are shared with TRBD1. Trimming removed 4 bases from V and 9 bases from J; junction bases left unmatched: 5. CDR3 length equals 14 residues. Germline assignment: CDR1 SEHNR and CDR2 FQNEAQ (reference sequence). The CDR3 nucleotides read TGTGCCAGCAGCTCCCGGACAGGGATTTCACCCCTCCACTTT. Its translation is CASSSRTGISPLHF.

This clone was found once. This chain links TRBV20-1 with TRBJ1-2; D not resolved. The CDR3 runs to 12 residues. Between the trimmed V and J ends, which lost 3 bases and 4 bases, there was a span of 9 bases. CDR1 and CDR2 from the germline V gene are DFQATT and SNEGSKA (reference sequence). In DNA, the CDR3 is TGCAGTGCTAGTTACCGGGGCTATGGCTACACCTTC. Translation: CSASYRGYGYTF.

The chain employs TRBV10-3 and TRBJ1-2; 7 bases fit TRBD1. The CDR3 is 14 residues long. V lost 3 bases and J lost 5; bases outside the gene matches: 6. Per germline, CDR1 ENHRY and CDR2 SYGVKD. CDR3 sequence reads: CAISELGQEYGYTF. The CDR3 DNA reads TGTGCCATCAGTGAACTCGGACAGGAGTATGGCTACACCTTC.

V gene TRBV5-1 combines with J gene TRBJ2-5; D is possibly TRBD1 (5 bases). Trimming cost V 4 bases and J 2 bases, with 9 bases left between them. The length of the CDR3 is 13 residues. From germline, CDR1 is SGHRS and CDR2 YFSETQ. The CDR3 bases are TGCGCCAGCAGCCAGGGTCCACAAGAGACCCAGTACTTC. Protein sequence: CASSQGPQETQYF.

This clone occurred a few times. Other DNA sequences of this sample code for an identical CDR3. The chain couples TRBV9 to TRBJ2-3, with D hard to call. Germline CDR1 reads SGDLS; CDR2 reads YYNGEE. The CDR3 is made up of 13 amino acids. V gave up 0 bases and J gave up 3 bases, with 5 bases separating them. The CDR3: CASSVGQTDTQYF. CDR3 DNA: TGTGCCAGCAGCGTAGGCCAGACAGATACGCAGTATTTT.

This chain uses TRBV10-1 with TRBJ2-6; TRBD2 might be the D (5 bases). Germline V CDR1 and CDR2: WNHNN, SYGVQD (reference sequence). The CDR3 runs to 12 residues. Trimming cost V 6 bases and J 9 bases, with 9 bases left between them. The CDR3 protein is CASSGGYNVLTF. In nucleotides, the CDR3 is TGCGCCAGCAGCGGCGGGTACAACGTCCTGACTTTC.

In DNA, the CDR3 is TGTGCCAGCAGTGAAGCTAGGGGGTGGAACACCGGGGAGCTGTTTTTT. Translated, it gives CASSEARGWNTGELFF. The chain employs TRBV6-1 and TRBJ2-2; D might be TRBD1 (6 bases). The CDR3 is 16 residues long. Trimming left V 0 bases short and J 1 base short, with 9 bases between. Germline assignment: CDR1 MNHNS and CDR2 SASEGT.

The count of this clone is one. J is TRBJ1-2 and V is TRBV2; 7 bases fit TRBD1. V was clipped by 5 bases and J by 0 bases; unmatched bases: 3. CDR3 length: 14 amino acids. CDR1 SNHLY and CDR2 FYNNEI come from the germline V gene. CDR3 residues: CASSNRGANYGYTF. CDR3 in DNA: TGTGCCAGCAGTAACAGGGGAGCTAACTATGGCTACACCTTC.

The chain joins TRBV27 to TRBJ2-3; 10 bases are a match to TRBD1. The V gene's germline CDR1 is MNHEY and CDR2 SMNVEV (reference sequence). CDR3 length equals 17 residues. Trimming removed 4 bases from V and 6 bases from J; junction bases left unmatched: 13. DNA for the CDR3: TGTGCCAGCAGTTACCAAGGGGACAGGGGCTTGTGGGATACGCAGTATTTT. Translation gives CASSYQGDRGLWDTQYF.

This chain uses TRBV5-1 with TRBJ1-1, with no clear D. The CDR3 sequence is 13 residues long. Trimming left V 0 bases short and J 7 bases short, with 10 bases between. Germline V gives CDR1 SGHRS, CDR2 YFSETQ. This CDR3 is CASSLAAGFEAFF. The DNA for the CDR3 is TGCGCCAGCAGCTTGGCCGCAGGTTTTGAAGCTTTCTTT.

V and J are TRBV2 and TRBJ2-7; D not resolved. Trimming pared 3 bases from V and 4 bases from J, leaving 10 bases between. The length of the CDR3 is 13 residues. CDR1 is SNHLY, CDR2 FYNNEI, per germline. CDR3 residues: CASSDNYIYEQYV. CDR3 sequence (DNA): TGTGCCAGCAGTGACAACTATATTTACGAGCAGTACGTC.

V and J are TRBV2 and TRBJ2-7; no firm D call. Germline V CDR1 and CDR2: SNHLY, FYNNEI. The CDR3 spans 14 residues. V was pared by 8 bases and J by 6 bases, with 20 bases between. The DNA for the CDR3 is TGTGCCAGCGCACGGGTAACACGCCTTGGCGAGCAGTACTTC. This translates into CASARVTRLGEQYF. Full variable domain (remainder filled in from reference TRBV2 and TRBJ2-7): EPEVTQTPSHQVTQMGQEVILRCVPISNHLYFYWYRQILGQKVEFLVSFYNNEISEKSEIFDDQFSVERPDGSNFTLKIRSTKLEDSAMYFCASARVTRLGEQYFGPGTRLTVT.

The V and J genes are TRBV2 and TRBJ2-3; 7 bases line up with TRBD2. V dropped 5 bases and J dropped 4; count of bases not matched to a gene: 9. Germline V gene sequence: CDR1 SNHLY, CDR2 FYNNEI. The CDR3 covers 15 residues. In DNA form, the CDR3 reads TGTGCCAGCAGTCCGTTTTGGGGGGGATCAGATACGCAGTATTTT. It specifies CASSPFWGGSDTQYF.

The chain joins TRBV7-3 to TRBJ1-2; weak D call: TRBD1 (6 bases). Trimming pared 3 bases from V and 4 bases from J, leaving 9 bases between. The CDR3 spans 13 residues. The germline V gene has CDR1 SGHTA and CDR2 FQGTGA. The CDR3 sequence: CASSFGRGYGYTF. The CDR3 nucleotides read TGTGCCAGCAGCTTTGGCAGGGGCTATGGCTACACCTTC.

There are many counts of this clone. The chain joins TRBV5-1 to TRBJ2-7; 10 bases map to TRBD1. This CDR3 comprises 15 residues. Germline-derived CDR1 and CDR2 are SGHRS and YFSETQ. V dropped 0 bases and J dropped 4; count of bases not matched to a gene: 4. The CDR3 nucleotides are TGCGCCAGCAGCTTGGATGGGACAGGGGCGTACGAGCAGTACTTC. Translation: CASSLDGTGAYEQYF.

The rearrangement uses TRBV4-1 and TRBJ2-4; 8 nucleotides line up with TRBD2. This CDR3 contains 16 residues. Germline trimming cut 2 bases from V and 0 bases from J; bases unmatched to any gene: 3. From germline, CDR1 is MGHRA and CDR2 YSYEKL. The CDR3 is CASSQIAGLAKNIQYF. The DNA for the CDR3 is TGCGCCAGCAGCCAAATAGCGGGACTAGCCAAAAACATTCAGTACTTC.

CDR3: CASSKRGQEDTEAFF. CDR3 nucleotides: TGTGCCAGCAGCAAAAGGGGGCAGGAGGACACTGAAGCTTTCTTT. V and J are TRBV3-1 (or the pseudogene TRBV3-2) and TRBJ1-1, with 7 positions matching TRBD1. The CDR3 covers 15 residues. Losses at the gene ends were 5 bases for V and 3 bases for J; bases not matched to a gene: 9. Germline V gives CDR1 LGHDT, CDR2 YNNKEL (reference sequence).

The chain links TRBV5-1 to TRBJ1-2, with 7 bases aligning to TRBD1. Trimming removed 5 bases from V and 2 bases from J; junction bases left unmatched: 6. Germline lookup yields CDR1 SGHRS and CDR2 YFSETQ. The CDR3 runs to 14 residues. CDR3 residues: CASRPDRTNYGYTF. The CDR3 coding sequence is TGCGCCAGCAGACCGGACAGGACGAACTATGGCTACACCTTC. The variable domain in full, completed from reference TRBV5-1 and TRBJ1-2, reads KAGVTQTPRYLIKTRGQQVTLSCSPISGHRSVSWYQQTPGQGLQFLFEYFSETQRNKGNFPGRFSGRQFSNSRSEMNVSTLELGDSALYLCASRPDRTNYGYTFGSGTRLTVV.

V usage is TRBV7-6 and J usage is TRBJ2-5, with 8 bases aligning to TRBD1. The J segment lost 5 bases and the V segment lost 5 bases, leaving 13 bases of the junction unmatched. Per the germline V gene, CDR1 is SGHVS and CDR2 is FNYEAQ. The CDR3 spans 16 residues. CDR3 sequence: CASSLGQGLVMETQYF. The CDR3 DNA follows: TGTGCCAGCAGCCTCGGACAGGGCCTCGTGATGGAGACCCAGTACTTC.

This chain joins TRBV6-1 and TRBJ2-7; no definite D call. There are 12 residues in the CDR3. The V gene lost 2 bases and the J gene lost 4 bases, with 6 bases spanning the gap. Germline CDR1 and CDR2: MNHNS and SASEGT. This chain's CDR3 is CASSEMRYEQYV. As DNA, the CDR3 is TGTGCCAGCAGTGAAATGAGGTACGAGCAGTACGTC.

The V call is TRBV19, the J call TRBJ1-2; 8 nucleotides agree with TRBD1. The CDR3 length is 15 residues. The germline V gene encodes CDR1 LNHDA and CDR2 SQIVND (reference sequence). Trimming at V came to 5 bases and at J to 5 bases, leaving 10 bases not matched to a gene. The CDR3 loop is CASSSTGDRGYGYTF. The DNA of the CDR3 is TGTGCCAGTAGTTCTACCGGAGACAGGGGTTATGGCTACACCTTC.

J is TRBJ1-1 and V is TRBV28, with TRBD1 matching 9 bases. Looked up from germline, CDR1 is MDHEN and CDR2 is SYDVKM. The CDR3 runs 16 residues. The V and J ends lost 5 bases and 3 bases, in that order; junction bases with no gene match: 10. The DNA of the CDR3 is TGTGCCAGCAGTCAAACAGGGGGCGTACCGTACACTGAAGCTTTCTTT. The encoded protein is CASSQTGGVPYTEAFF. The full variable domain, with the rest looked up from reference TRBV28 and TRBJ1-1, is DVKVTQSSRYLVKRTGEKVFLECVQDMDHENMFWYRQDPGLGLRLIYFSYDVKMKEKGDIPEGYSVSREKKERFSLILESASTNQTSMYLCASSQTGGVPYTEAFFGQGTRLTVV.

This chain uses TRBV28 with TRBJ1-1, with 9 nucleotides matching TRBD1. The CDR3 contains 14 residues. Germline V gives CDR1 MDHEN, CDR2 SYDVKM. V lost 10 bases, J lost 3 bases, and 9 bases stayed unmatched. The CDR3: CAIRGDREYTEAFF. DNA for the CDR3: TGTGCCATCCGAGGGGACAGGGAGTACACTGAAGCTTTCTTT.

A single count supports this clone. V and J are TRBV3-1 (or the pseudogene TRBV3-2) and TRBJ1-1; weak D call: TRBD1 (6 bases). Trimming removed 5 bases from V and 4 bases from J, with 17 bases in between. Germline lookup yields CDR1 LGHDT and CDR2 YNNKEL (reference sequence). CDR3 length: 15 residues. For the CDR3, the DNA is TGTGCCAGCAGCATATTCGGTGGGGGCGGCACTGAAGCTTTCTTT. Its translation is CASSIFGGGGTEAFF.

The V gene is TRBV6-6, the J gene TRBJ1-2; 8 bases are shared with TRBD1. The ends lost 4 bases at V and 6 bases at J; junction bases unmatched: 7. CDR3 length: 14 amino acids. The germline V gene has CDR1 MNHNY and CDR2 SVGAGI (reference sequence). The CDR3 DNA reads as TGTGCCAGCAGTTCCCAGGGGGCGCGGGATGGCTACACCTTC. Translated: CASSSQGARDGYTF.

This clone was counted between two and nine times. The rearrangement joins TRBV30 to TRBJ1-5; a possible D gene is TRBD1 (5 bases). This CDR3 is built from 15 residues. V dropped 2 bases and J dropped 5 bases, with 16 bases sitting between them. Germline CDR1 GTSNPN, CDR2 SVGIG (reference sequence). CDR3 coding DNA: TGTGCCTGGAGTCCGTGGGGGGGAATGGATCAGCCCCAGCATTTT. It specifies CAWSPWGGMDQPQHF. Combining the CDR3 with reference TRBV30 and TRBJ1-5 gives the whole variable domain SQTIHQWPATLVQPVGSPLSLECTVEGTSNPNLYWYRQAAGRGLQLLFYSVGIGQISSEVPQNLSASRPQDRQFILSSKKLLLSDSGFYLCAWSPWGGMDQPQHFGDGTRLSIL.